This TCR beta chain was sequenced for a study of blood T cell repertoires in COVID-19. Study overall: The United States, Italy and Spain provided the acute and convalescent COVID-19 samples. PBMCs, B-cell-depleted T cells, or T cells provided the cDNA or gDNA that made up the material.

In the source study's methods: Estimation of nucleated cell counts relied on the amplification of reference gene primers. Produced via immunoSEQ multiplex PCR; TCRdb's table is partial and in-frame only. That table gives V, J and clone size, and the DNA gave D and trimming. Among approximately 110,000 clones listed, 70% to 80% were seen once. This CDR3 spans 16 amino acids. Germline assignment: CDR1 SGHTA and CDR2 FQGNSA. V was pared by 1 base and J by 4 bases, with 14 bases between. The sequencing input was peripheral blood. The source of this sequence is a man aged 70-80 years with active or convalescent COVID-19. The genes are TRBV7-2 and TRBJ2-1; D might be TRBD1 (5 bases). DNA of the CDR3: TGTGCCAGCAGCTTAGACAGGTCCTCTCCATACAATGAGCAGTTCTTC. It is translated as CASSLDRSSPYNEQFF. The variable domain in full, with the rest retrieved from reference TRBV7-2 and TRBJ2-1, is GAGVSQSPSNKVTEKGKDVELRCDPISGHTALYWYRQSLGQGLEFLIYFQGNSAPDKSGLPSDRFSAERTGGSVSTLTIQRTQQEDSAVYLCASSLDRSSPYNEQFFGPGTRLTVL.